Here is one TCR beta chain with its context. This may be a read error, as it is one base from a much larger clone. TCRdb re-analysed the 5' RACE reads in MiXCR, keeping a single row per CDR3 protein. The sample comprises roughly 630,000 distinct CDR3 sequences, just over 7% of which are singletons, and about 1.6% rests with the top ten. This specimen belongs to a study of identical twins. V lost 1 base, J lost 3 bases, and 8 bases lay in between. Germline assignment: CDR1 SGHVS and CDR2 FNYEAQ. The CDR3 length is 14 residues. The same sample was also used in a study of yellow fever vaccine responses in identical twins.

The clonotype was recovered from a woman aged 18 to 35 in good health. The chain has TRBV7-6 and TRBJ2-3; D unresolved. The sequenced material came from PBMCs. The CDR3 reads CASSLGNGTDTQYF. The CDR3 nucleotides read TGTGCCAGCAGCTTAGGGAATGGAACAGATACGCAGTATTTT.